This TCR beta chain was recorded in a study of blood T cell repertoires in COVID-19 (dated by TCRdb to 2020 to 2022). A note on the overall study: Samples covering the acute and convalescent phases of COVID-19 were provided by collaborators in the United States, Italy and Spain. The material from the prospective study consisted of cDNA or gDNA derived from T cells, B-cell-depleted T cells, or PBMCs. Subjects who had been exposed to COVID-19, were actively infected with it, or had recovered from it provided the deeply sampled blood TCRbeta repertoires that made up the dataset. The repertoires were released in a freely available public database meant as a resource for research on the immune response to SARS-CoV-2. The samples were drawn from two sources: the first 160 participants of the ongoing ImmuneRACE study, and 950 to 1,500 subjects contributed by 6 global collaborators. A de-identified subject ID, COVID-19 status, age in years and sex were almost always included in the sample metadata. Where HLA class I and class II types were available, the types were taken from metadata supplied by the sample provider, not from assay-based typing.

TCRbeta CDR3 regions were amplified from genomic DNA using the immunoSEQ Assay, a bias-controlled multiplex PCR. As for the authors' bioinformatics: The number of nucleated cells in each sample was estimated by amplification of reference gene primers within the assay. Sequence reads were collapsed and filtered to measure the absolute abundance of every unique TCRbeta CDR3 rearrangement. For each sample, productive Simpson clonality was calculated by taking the square root of Simpson's diversity index across productive rearrangements. TCRdb carries this immuneACCESS record with in-frame sequences only. Its versions omit some clonotypes, under half of them owing to an unresolved V gene in the studies checked, with the rest unexplained. V and J calls and clone size are given by that table; D and trimming were obtained from the DNA. The sample data list about 100,000 clones, and 80% to 90% of these were observed just once. The biggest ten clones account for 4.5% to 6.5% of the sample.

What the work shows at the level of the full study, not this receptor alone: The quantity of clinical and demographic metadata differed by source and by participant and was supplied without curation.

Each collaborating institution followed its own protocols to collect whole blood in K2EDTA tubes. For TCRbeta analysis, collaborators shipped samples in one of three forms: frozen whole blood, isolated PBMCs, or DNA extracted from either of those sample types. Details on this clone: Its antigen remains undetermined. Within one base of it there is no much larger clone, and no base qualities were kept.

Taken from cysteine to phenylalanine, the CDR3 has 15 residues. CDR3 DNA is the only sequence kept; it has 45 bases, read in frame from the first base. The rearranged segments are TRBV21-1 and TRBJ2-1; whether TRBD2, the table's D call, matches the DNA was not checked. TRBV21-1 is an annotated pseudogene. Sequencing was carried out using peripheral blood. The receptor's source is a human donor in a cohort sampled during active COVID-19. The DNA sequence reads TGTGCCAGCAGCAAGGGACTAGGTGAGTCCAATGAGCAGTTCTTC. Translated, it reads CASSKGLGESNEQFF.